This TCR beta chain was observed in a study of blood T cell repertoires in COVID-19. Profiling relied on immunoSEQ multiplex PCR, and the TCRdb table lists in-frame clones only, not all of them. This table holds about 220,000 clones, roughly 87% found once. Germline CDR1 and CDR2: SQVTM and ANQGSEA. V was clipped by 6 bases and J by 2 bases; unmatched bases: 8. The CDR3 covers 14 residues. Material: peripheral blood. This sequence joins TRBV29-1 and TRBJ2-7; 9 bases are shared with TRBD2. The receptor was derived from a man aged 40-49 years with active or convalescent COVID-19. The CDR3 protein is CSVYGLAHTYEQYF. CDR3 nucleotides: TGCAGCGTGTACGGACTAGCGCATACCTACGAGCAGTACTTC.